The 10 T cell receptor beta chains given below trace back to one sample, sequenced in a study of cytomegalovirus exposure and HLA in healthy donors. With 60 Vbeta and 13 Jbeta primers, the PCR was carried out. Clones were sequenced by immunoSEQ multiplex PCR, and TCRdb holds only the in-frame ones, with some missing. The table has about 78,000 clones, 60% to 75% seen once. The specimen sequenced was PBMCs. The source is a woman aged 40-49 years in good health and CMV-seropositive.

The V and J genes are TRBV4-3 and TRBJ2-2, with D tentatively TRBD1 (6 bases). This CDR3 spans 18 amino acids. Trimming removed 0 bases from V and 0 bases from J, with 14 bases in between. Germline V gene data show CDR1 as LGHNA and CDR2 as YSLEER. Written as DNA, the CDR3 is TGCGCCAGCAGCCAAGAGTCTCAACAGGGCGCGAACACCGGGGAGCTGTTTTTT. As protein: CASSQESQQGANTGELFF.

V usage is TRBV7-9 and J usage is TRBJ2-1; 10 nucleotides line up with TRBD2. The trim removed 11 bases at V and 7 bases at J, leaving 8 bases unmatched. CDR1 and CDR2 from the germline V gene are SEHNR and FQNEAQ (reference sequence). The CDR3 loop spans 13 amino acids. CDR3 DNA sequence: TGTGCCGAAGTTCTAGCGGGGGAAAATGAGCAGTTCTTC. This translates into CAEVLAGENEQFF.

The chain has TRBV5-1 and TRBJ1-1; D remains unclear. Trimming shortened V by 0 bases and J by 4 bases, and 7 bases separated the two germline ends. Per germline, CDR1 SGHRS and CDR2 YFSETQ. The CDR3 is made up of 13 amino acids. The CDR3 DNA reads TGCGCCAGCAGCTTGGGGGCGGGCACTGAAGCTTTCTTT. It codes for CASSLGAGTEAFF.

This clone has more than one count but fewer than ten. The chain uses TRBV4-3 and TRBJ1-2, with unresolved D. This CDR3 contains 16 residues. Trimming left V 1 base short and J 1 base short, with 13 bases between. In germline, CDR1 is LGHNA, CDR2 YSLEER. This CDR3 is CASSQAGVYDNYGYTF. CDR3 nucleotide sequence: TGCGCCAGCAGCCAAGCCGGGGTATACGATAACTATGGCTACACCTTC.

The chain has TRBV29-1 and TRBJ2-1; a weak D match, TRBD2 (5 bases). The V and J ends lost 3 bases and 13 bases respectively, with 16 bases between them. The CDR3 covers 12 residues. The germline gives CDR1 SQVTM, CDR2 ANQGSEA. CDR3: CSVDGGERRQFF. CDR3 nucleotides: TGCAGCGTTGACGGTGGGGAGCGACGACAGTTCTTC.

V usage is TRBV7-9 and J usage is TRBJ2-2; no clear D. With 5 bases removed from V and 0 bases from J, the gap between germline ends came to 13 bases. The V gene's germline CDR1 is SEHNR and CDR2 FQNEAQ (reference sequence). The CDR3 sequence is 16 residues long. The CDR3 reads CASSLDNPPNTGELFF. The CDR3 DNA reads TGTGCCAGCAGCCTAGACAACCCACCGAACACCGGGGAGCTGTTTTTT.

CDR3 DNA: TGTGCCAGCAGCTCTGACAGGGCAGAGACCCAGTACTTC. It codes for CASSSDRAETQYF. The J gene is TRBJ2-5, the V gene TRBV7-9; TRBD1 agrees at 7 bases. V was pared by 4 bases and J by 4 bases, with 3 bases of the junction left unmatched. The CDR3 is 13 residues long. CDR1 and CDR2 (germline): SEHNR, FQNEAQ (reference sequence).

This rearrangement joins TRBV16 to TRBJ1-6; TRBD1 is a possible D gene (5 bases). V was shortened by 4 bases and J by 7 bases, with 14 bases between the two germline ends. Germline assignment: CDR1 KGHSY and CDR2 FQNENV. CDR3 size: 15 residues. CDR3 coding DNA: TGTGCCAGCAGCCTACAGTGGGGGGGGAATTCACCCCTCCACTTT. Encoded protein: CASSLQWGGNSPLHF. The entire variable domain, with the rest obtained from reference TRBV16 and TRBJ1-6, is as follows: GEEVAQTPKHLVRGEGQKAKLYCAPIKGHSYVFWYQQVLKNEFKFLISFQNENVFDETGMPKERFSAKCLPNSPCSLEIQATKLEDSAVYFCASSLQWGGNSPLHFGNGTRLTVT.

This clone was recorded only once. DNA for the CDR3: TGTGCCTGCGAGGGATTTACTAATGAAAAACTGTTTTTT. It specifies CACEGFTNEKLFF. V gene TRBV30 combines with J gene TRBJ1-4; the D is unclear. The germline V gene has CDR1 GTSNPN and CDR2 SVGIG (reference sequence). V lost 6 bases, J lost 2 bases, and 10 bases lay in between. This CDR3 contains 13 residues.

The rearrangement uses TRBV4-2 and TRBJ2-6, with 8 bases lining up with TRBD1. Germline V gene data show CDR1 as LGHNA and CDR2 as YNFKEQ. The CDR3 has 18 amino acids. V was pared by 0 bases and J by 0 bases, with 4 bases of the junction left unmatched. The CDR3 reads CASSQDIQGGSGANVLTF. In nucleotides, the CDR3 is TGTGCCAGCAGCCAAGATATACAGGGGGGCTCTGGGGCCAACGTCCTGACTTTC.